This section outlines one T cell receptor beta chain sequence together with its context. Its antigen is unidentified. No patient escaped relapse after autologous stem cell transplantation, and brentuximab vedotin exposure varied. CD4+ T cells were purified from thawed PBMCs by magnetic negative selection. Germline V gene sequence: CDR1 SGHAT, CDR2 FQNNGV. The CDR3 is made up of 15 amino acids. The V segment lost 5 bases and the J segment 4 bases; nucleotides outside the gene matches: 10. This entry belongs to a study of PD-1 blockade in classical Hodgkin lymphoma. Findings and caveats of the study: Complete responders had baseline diversity similar to newly diagnosed patients. Why the repertoires differ is still unclear, perhaps disease activity or prior therapy. Those patients who began receiving nivolumab less than 1 year after ASCT had lower diversity, and they were excluded. Reported baseline diversity: healthy donors highest, relapsed/refractory patients lowest.

Profiling relied on immunoSEQ multiplex PCR, and the TCRdb table lists in-frame clones only, not all of them. The sample carries about 9,100 clones, about 79% recorded once. Sample: CD4+ T cells from blood, taken at baseline. The receptor was isolated from a human donor with classical Hodgkin lymphoma. The gene calls are TRBV11-2 and TRBJ1-1, with 7 bases matching TRBD1. The CDR3 loop is CASSPDRDGGTEAFF. CDR3 nucleotides: TGTGCCAGCAGCCCCGACAGGGATGGGGGCACTGAAGCTTTCTTT.